Detailed here is one T cell receptor (beta chain). This sample is drawn from a study of graft-versus-host responses after intestinal transplantation. In the study overall: Recipients got multivisceral, liver-intestinal, or isolated intestinal transplants. Uniformly, recipients were administered anti-thymocyte globulin induction with subsequent tacrolimus and steroids for about 3 years.

Germline lookup yields CDR1 MDHEN and CDR2 SYDVKM. V lost 1 base and J lost 6, with 13 bases in between. This CDR3 region has 15 residues. Study-wide results and caveats: There were GvH clones found in recipient marrow, and some of them appeared first in ileum or blood.

Profiled with immunoSEQ multiplex PCR; TCRdb holds only in-frame clones, not every one. The sample consists of around 19,000 clones, around 33% of them appearing once. Plating of around 200,000 CFSE-labeled responder cells was done together with around 200,000 irradiated, violet-dye-labeled stimulator cells. The chain carries TRBV28 and TRBJ1-5, with unresolved D. This TCR derives from a human patient who was an organ donor for intestinal transplantation. Sample: alloreactive CD4+ T cells from a mixed lymphocyte reaction culture, taken before transplantation. Documented subset: CFSE-low proliferating T cells sorted from approximately 6-day pre-transplant mixed lymphocyte reaction (GvH or HvG direction). The CDR3, as DNA: TGTGCCAGCAGTTTATCACCCTCGGGAGGTCAGCCCCAGCATTTT. Amino acid sequence: CASSLSPSGGQPQHF.